One sample yielded the 21 T cell receptor beta chains listed below, sequenced in a study of cytomegalovirus exposure and HLA in healthy donors. PCR employed 60 Vbeta and 13 Jbeta primers. Profiled with immunoSEQ multiplex PCR; TCRdb holds only in-frame clones, not every one. The sample shows about 89,000 clones, less than 10% of them seen only once. Source material: PBMCs. Every receptor here comes from a man in his fifties in good health and CMV-seropositive.

This clone occurred a few times. The chain joins TRBV5-6 to TRBJ2-7; 8 nucleotides line up with TRBD1. The CDR3 runs to 15 residues. The V gene end was trimmed by 2 bases and the J gene end by 2 bases; junction bases not matched to a gene: 6. From germline, CDR1 is SGHDT and CDR2 YYEEEE. CDR3 nucleotide sequence: TGTGCCAGCAGCTTAGGGACAGGAGGAGCCTACGAGCAGTACTTC. Translating it yields CASSLGTGGAYEQYF.

This clone came up a few times. The rearrangement links TRBV10-2 to TRBJ2-1; D not certain. Germline V gene sequence: CDR1 WSHSY, CDR2 SAAADI. V dropped 8 bases and J dropped 5 bases, with 7 bases sitting between them. The CDR3 contains 11 residues. CDR3 sequence: CASGRNNEQFF. The DNA of the CDR3 is TGCGCCAGCGGGCGTAACAATGAGCAGTTCTTC.

This clone was picked up a small number of times. The rearrangement joins TRBV28 to TRBJ1-1, with 10 bases identical to TRBD1. V lost 6 bases and J lost 7; bases outside the gene matches: 14. Germline CDR1 is MDHEN and CDR2 is SYDVKM. This CDR3 has 16 amino acids. The CDR3 DNA sequence: TGTGCCAGCAGCCTTACGACAGGGGGCCTTCGGGGTGAAGCTTTCTTT. The encoded protein is CASSLTTGGLRGEAFF.

The gene calls are TRBV7-2 and TRBJ2-3; maybe TRBD1 (6 bases). This CDR3 region has 16 residues. Germline V CDR1 and CDR2: SGHTA, FQGNSA. Deletions cut 4 bases from V and 3 bases from J, with 17 bases between. DNA for the CDR3: TGTGCCAGCAGCTCCTCTTCTGGGGGCGGGACAGATACGCAGTATTTT. It translates to CASSSSSGGGTDTQYF.

The rearrangement joins TRBV5-4 to TRBJ2-3; 9 bases are a match to TRBD2. Trimming took 0 bases from V and 4 from J; bases not matched to a gene: 12. Germline CDR1 is SGHNT and CDR2 is YYREEE (reference sequence). The CDR3 covers 18 residues. The CDR3 protein is CASSLGGGSGRGADTQYF. The CDR3 coding sequence is TGTGCCAGCAGCTTGGGTGGTGGTAGCGGGAGAGGCGCAGATACGCAGTATTTT.

This chain uses TRBV19 with TRBJ1-5; D is possibly TRBD1 (6 bases). V was shortened by 2 bases and J by 5 bases, with 16 bases between the two germline ends. The CDR3 covers 16 residues. Germline lookup yields CDR1 LNHDA and CDR2 SQIVND (reference sequence). CDR3 coding DNA: TGTGCCAGTAGTATAATCCAGGGGCGTGATTATCAGCCCCAGCATTTT. Translated, it gives CASSIIQGRDYQPQHF.

This clone was picked up a small number of times. J is TRBJ2-5 and V is TRBV7-8; tentative D call: TRBD1 (6 bases). The CDR3 spans 15 residues. Germline lookup yields CDR1 SGHVS and CDR2 FQNEAQ. The V end was cut by 4 bases, the J end by 4 bases, with 16 bases between. CDR3 residues: CASSSFPGVGETQYF. The CDR3, as DNA: TGTGCCAGCAGCTCATTTCCAGGGGTAGGAGAGACCCAGTACTTC.

V and J are TRBV9 and TRBJ2-7; the match to TRBD2 covers 8 bases. The J call is in doubt because the DNA end fits TRBJ2-1 better. Germline assignment: CDR1 SGDLS and CDR2 YYNGEE. This CDR3 comprises 16 residues. CDR3 DNA: TGTGCCAGCAGCCCCCGAACACCAGCCGGGAGGGGCGAGCAGTTCTTC. Residues: CASSPRTPAGRGEQFF.

In this sample, this clone turned up a few times. This chain joins TRBV18 and TRBJ1-1, with 8 bases aligning to TRBD1. CDR1 and CDR2 (germline): KGHSH, LQKENI. The V and J ends lost 3 bases and 1 base, in that order; junction bases with no gene match: 7. CDR3 length: 16 residues. This chain's CDR3 is CASSPAGQGSNTEAFF. In DNA, the CDR3 is TGTGCCAGCTCACCTGCCGGACAGGGATCGAACACTGAAGCTTTCTTT. Full variable domain (outside the CDR3, taken from reference TRBV18 and TRBJ1-1): NAGVMQNPRHLVRRRGQEARLRCSPMKGHSHVYWYRQLPEEGLKFMVYLQKENIIDESGMPKERFSAEFPKEGPSILRIQQVVRGDSAAYFCASSPAGQGSNTEAFFGQGTRLTVV.

CDR3 region: CASSPSPRGTIYF. CDR3 bases: TGTGCCAGCTCACCCTCACCCCGGGGCACCATATATTTT. The chain has TRBV18 and TRBJ1-3; unclear D gene. The CDR3 extends over 13 amino acids. CDR1 is KGHSH and CDR2 is LQKENI in the germline V gene. Trimming took 3 bases from V and 9 from J, leaving 12 bases between them.

This clone occurred a few times. The CDR3 protein is CASSYSRDSLNEQFF. The CDR3 region has the DNA TGTGCCAGCAGTTACAGCCGGGACTCTCTCAATGAGCAGTTCTTC. The chain couples TRBV6-5 to TRBJ2-1; a weak D match, TRBD2 (6 bases). The germline V and J ends were trimmed by 2 bases and 6 bases, with 14 bases remaining between them. This CDR3 has 15 amino acids. Germline values: CDR1 MNHEY, CDR2 SVGAGI.

Turning to this clone: In the same sample, other DNA sequences code for this CDR3. The chain recombines TRBV19 with TRBJ1-5; D remains ambiguous. Trimming removed 3 bases at V and 2 bases at J, with 8 bases between. Germline assignment: CDR1 LNHDA and CDR2 SQIVND (reference sequence). This CDR3 is 14 amino acids long. CDR3 bases: TGTGCCAGTAGTATGGGTCAGGGCAATCAGCCCCAGCATTTT. Amino acids: CASSMGQGNQPQHF.

This clone has more than one count but fewer than ten. This rearrangement joins TRBV6-5 to TRBJ2-7, with a tentative D call TRBD1 (6 bases). Germline lookup yields CDR1 MNHEY and CDR2 SVGAGI. The CDR3 totals 13 residues. V was trimmed by 0 bases and J by 7 bases, leaving 10 bases between them. Here the CDR3 DNA reads TGTGCCAGCAGTTACTCGGGGGCGTGGGAGCAGTACTTC. Translating gives CASSYSGAWEQYF.

This clone was counted many times. The rearrangement joins TRBV14 to TRBJ1-1; the match to TRBD1 covers 8 bases. The CDR3 is 21 amino acids. J gave up 0 bases and V 6 bases, and 24 bases lay outside the gene matches. Germline V CDR1 and CDR2: SGHDN, FVKESK. The CDR3 DNA reads TGTGCCAGCAGTTCTACACCATGGCCCGGGACAGGTGAAAGTCTGAACACTGAAGCTTTCTTT. Translated: CASSSTPWPGTGESLNTEAFF.

This clone was counted between two and nine times. The gene calls are TRBV30 and TRBJ2-2; 10 bases agree with TRBD1. The germline CDR1 and CDR2 sequences are GTSNPN and SVGIG (reference sequence). V lost 3 bases and J lost 1; bases outside the gene matches: 5. The CDR3 has 16 residues. The DNA of the CDR3 is TGTGCCTGGAGGGACAGGGGGATAGGGAACACCGGGGAGCTGTTTTTT. It specifies CAWRDRGIGNTGELFF.

The V gene is TRBV6-1, the J gene TRBJ2-7; no definite D call. Deletions cut 4 bases from V and 3 bases from J, with 10 bases between. The germline gives CDR1 MNHNS, CDR2 SASEGT. The CDR3 runs to 13 residues. In DNA form, the CDR3 reads TGTGCCAGCAGTGCCAGGTCCAGCTACGAGCAGTACGTC. The encoded protein is CASSARSSYEQYV.

This clone was seen only a few times. V gene TRBV19 combines with J gene TRBJ1-1; 9 bases agree with TRBD1. Trimming cost V 5 bases and J 4 bases; bases outside gene matches: 8. The germline V gene encodes CDR1 LNHDA and CDR2 SQIVND (reference sequence). The CDR3 is 15 residues long. CDR3 DNA: TGTGCCAGTAGTCTAGGACAGGGGTCGGGCACTGAAGCTTTCTTT. The encoded protein is CASSLGQGSGTEAFF.

V is TRBV5-5 and J is TRBJ1-5, with D tentatively TRBD1 (5 bases). V was clipped by 3 bases and J by 0 bases, with 10 bases between them. In germline, CDR1 is SGHKS, CDR2 YYEKEE (reference sequence). This CDR3 is built from 15 residues. The CDR3 sequence: CASSYGGNSNQPQHF. The CDR3 bases are TGTGCCAGCAGCTATGGGGGGAATAGCAATCAGCCCCAGCATTTT.

The CDR3, as DNA: TGTGCCAGCAGTTCTAGAGATTACTCCTACAATGAGCAGTTCTTC. This gives the protein CASSSRDYSYNEQFF. J is TRBJ2-1 and V is TRBV28, with D unclear. V lost 4 bases, J lost 0 bases, and 10 bases lay in between. The CDR3 runs 15 residues. The V gene's germline CDR1 is MDHEN and CDR2 SYDVKM.

This clone was detected a few times. This sequence joins TRBV6-1 and TRBJ2-5; 9 bases agree with TRBD1. V shed 5 bases, J shed 5 bases, and the junction held 6 bases outside the gene matches. CDR3 size: 14 residues. Per the germline V gene, CDR1 is MNHNS and CDR2 is SASEGT. The CDR3 loop reads CASSKQGAGETQYF. The CDR3 DNA sequence: TGTGCCAGCAGTAAACAGGGGGCAGGGGAGACCCAGTACTTC.

V gene TRBV4-1 combines with J gene TRBJ2-3; 10 bases are a match to TRBD1. The CDR3 spans 16 residues. The junction had 7 bases not matched to a gene; V was cut back by 4 bases and J by 3 bases. Germline CDR1 is MGHRA and CDR2 is YSYEKL. The CDR3 bases are TGCGCCAGCAGCCCTTGGGGACAGGGGAAGACAGATACGCAGTATTTT. This sequence encodes CASSPWGQGKTDTQYF.